The subject of this entry is one T cell receptor (beta chain). Its antigen remains unidentified. No base-level quality is on record; no much larger clone is a single base apart. These data belong to a study of cytomegalovirus exposure and HLA in healthy donors (dated by TCRdb to the late 2010s). Regarding the complete study: An earlier analysis of under 600 of the donors reported roughly 270 Gb of sequence data and 100 million to 130 million unique TCR beta sequences from some 180 million T cells. An early release that covered some 640 HLA-typed donors contained approximately 320 gigabases of sequencing data and roughly 84 million unique TCR sequences. Among the approximately 400 genotyped donors, approximately 82% belonged to the genetic ancestry cluster associated with self-reported Caucasian donors. The study was designed to test whether signatures of past pathogen exposure could be identified by cataloging public T cell receptors. The study used immunosequencing to profile the T cell repertoires of 670 or so subjects and linked those repertoires to cytomegalovirus serostatus. A separate validation cohort of 90 to 150 different subjects was used in addition to the roughly 620-subject first cohort. High-throughput TCR immunosequencing, statistical association of individual TCRs with disease status, and machine learning were combined to predict cytomegalovirus infection status. A later analysis re-examined previously published TCR beta repertoires from several hundred donors and added high-resolution HLA genotyping to investigate patterns of TCR occurrence. The later analysis used no new phenotypic data to find candidate immune exposures, relying instead on TCR beta sequences and their occurrence across donors. To decide whether each TCR beta V gene segment behaved as functional or pseudogenic, an earlier analysis of several hundred of the donors relied on high-throughput TCR beta sequencing. Donor age, sex, ethnicity and CMV serostatus were compiled alongside the repertoire data. A later genetic analysis took genome-wide SNP genotypes for about three fifths of the 666 donors and used that subset as a discovery cohort. Every discovery cohort repertoire had been produced on one sequencing platform. HLA typing covered class I and class II loci at four-digit resolution. Typing coverage differed by locus: A, B, C, DRB1 and DQB1 were typed in about 620-640 donors, DQA1 in roughly 500, DPA1 in 600 to 610, and DPB1 in 472. Because of strong linkage in the cohort, a handful of DR-DQ haplotypes were treated as single units for association and clustering. Among over 350 genotyped donors of the cohort, an average of 235,054 unique TCR beta nucleotide sequences were sequenced per donor, roughly 20% of them non-productive.

The cohort consisted of hundreds of healthy bone marrow donors. At the time of sampling, every cohort member was nominally healthy, though immune exposures that went unrecorded were likely present. The donor tested CMV seronegative and was one of the 352 seronegative cohort members. A peripheral blood sample was provided by each donor, and peripheral blood mononuclear cells were used for TCR beta sequencing. The Qiagen DNeasy Blood Extraction Kit was used to extract genomic DNA from the blood cell samples. Study-wide conclusions, independent of this receptor: In a later analysis, HLA-associated TCR beta chains were found to be more clonally expanded and to have lower generation probabilities than equally common non-associated chains. Three of the identified cytomegalovirus-associated TCR beta chains were confirmed in vitro to be specific for cytomegalovirus antigens. Over 15 rarely observed V segments, including chromosome 9 orphons, were excluded from the earlier analysis of approximately 500 of the donors because counts were too low. A further reported finding was that TCR beta sequences accurately predicted the HLA-A and HLA-B alleles for most subjects in the first cohort. A later genetic analysis reported fewer N-insertions in productive TCRs among donors in an Asian-associated ancestry cluster than the roughly 640-donor mean. In this cohort, only TCR beta chains were sequenced, and detectable features were limited by the absence of alpha or paired-chain data. Correlated functional status among segregating V segments might reflect linkage disequilibrium, but an unknown experimental factor could not be ruled out. In a later analysis, most CMV-associated TCR beta chains were found to appear HLA-restricted, with HLA associations seemingly driven largely by CMV exposure. The study listed 164 TCR beta chains as associated with cytomegalovirus. It was suggested by the authors that the approach could potentially be generalized to other disease states and immunological phenotypes. A later analysis associated 16,951 TCR beta sequences with specific HLA alleles at a false discovery rate of 0.05. In both the original and validation cohorts, the classifier was reported to diagnose cytomegalovirus status with high specificity and sensitivity. Strong co-occurrence of HLA alleles, especially DR and DQ, made assigning TCR associations to individual alleles difficult. In an earlier analysis of some 550 of the donors, most TCR beta V segments were observed in productive rearrangements about 87% or about 30% of the time, broadly matching IMGT annotations. An association between a missense DCLRE1C variant and V-gene and J-gene trimming of TCR beta chains was found in a later genetic analysis and replicated in an independent cohort. According to a later analysis, parvovirus B19, influenza, CMV and Epstein-Barr virus appeared linked to several top co-occurrence clusters. A cluster of highly shared sequence variants was judged likely to be a technical artifact of the sequencing pipeline. In a later analysis, the rate of TCR association differed among HLA loci, with DRB1 alleles having the most associated TCRs and HLA-C alleles having the fewest. For the cohort, immune exposure information was limited to CMV serostatus. Because HLA typing was unavailable for some donors at each locus, only the typed subset was used in association tests. While some public TCRs were present in many individuals, most TCR sequences turned up only very rarely across donors. Because the 87-base-pair reads could not distinguish some IMGT-functional V segments, including TRBV6-2 and TRBV6-3, those segments were excluded. Roughly uniform sequencing depth across donors was assumed in presence/absence analyses, although this assumption may not hold.

The CDR3 measures 15 amino acids from cysteine to phenylalanine. The read is trimmed to its CDR3 DNA, 45 bases read in frame from base 1. Trimming removed 3 bases from V and 3 bases from J; the gene matches leave 8 bases unexplained. CDR1 and CDR2 (MGHRA, YSYEKL) derive from the germline V gene. The library was generated by the immunoSEQ multiplex PCR assay. For the multiplex PCR, a mixture combining 60 forward primers for TCR Vbeta segments and 13 reverse primers for TCR Jbeta segments was used. The CDR3 region of rearranged TCR beta genes was amplified from genomic DNA with a multiplex PCR assay. On the Illumina HiSeq System, the amplified TCR beta libraries were sequenced as 87-base-pair reads. Per the original workflow: In a later analysis, 80 million or so unique TCR beta chains were counted across the approximately 670 repertoires, and roughly 11 million of these chains were shared by at least two donors. Raw reads were error-corrected and collapsed into unique sequences by a nearest-neighbor algorithm in which closely related sequences were merged to remove PCR and sequencing errors. Alignment of CDR3 sequences to IMGT reference sequences was used to assign V, D and J gene segments. Each retained sequence needed at least a six-nucleotide match to both a V gene segment and a J gene segment. A rearrangement was called productive if the CDR3 had no stop codons and remained in frame with V and J, and every other rearrangement was called non-productive. Following IMGT convention, CDR3 was defined as the stretch from the second conserved V-encoded cysteine up to the conserved J-encoded phenylalanine. The earlier analysis of about 590 of the donors excluded sequences that lacked an unambiguous match to a single V gene segment. In an earlier analysis of about 590 of the donors, a V segment was called functional when productive rearrangements were above 56.7%, and segregating when the standard deviation between donors exceeded 5%. To diagnose cytomegalovirus status from the catalog of TCR beta chain sequences, a statistical classification framework was built. V and J gene assignment, in a later analysis, came from comparing TCR nucleotide sequences with IMGT/GENE-DB human TR gene sequences. In a later analysis, CDR3 sequences and most-parsimonious VDJ recombination scenarios were assigned using the TCRdist pipeline. In a later analysis, each TCR beta chain was defined by its CDR3 amino acid sequence together with its V-gene family, and reads without a unique V-gene family were excluded. As a way to deal with suspected cross-contamination and a sequencing artifact, a later analysis dropped nearly 600 nucleotide sequences that were highly shared and had low generation probability. For each public chain, a later analysis derived a clonal expansion index from normalized ranks of inferred template counts within each repertoire. In a later analysis, generation probabilities were computed with a VDJ recombination model fitted to out-of-frame rearrangements, and the resulting probabilities were checked against IGoR. A later analysis scored TCR-TCR, TCR-HLA and TCR-CMV co-occurrence with hypergeometric tests, applying a repertoire-size bias correction to TCR pairs. In a later analysis, false discovery rates were estimated by permuting HLA or CMV assignments 20 times. In a later analysis, co-occurring TCRs were grouped using DBSCAN, and TCRdist sequence similarity was added for clustering within HLA-allele-positive subsets. For co-occurrence clustering, repertoires with fewer than 30,000 or more than 120,000 public chains were excluded, along with roughly five repertoires with anomalous nucleotide sharing. Entries here come from immuneACCESS through TCRdb and include only in-frame sequences with V and J called. Some clones fail to appear in such tables; in the studies checked, an unresolved V gene covers under half of the shortfall, and the cause of the remainder is unknown. V and J calls and clone size come straight from that table; D and trimming were deduced from the DNA. In all, the sample holds approximately 100,000 clones, and roughly 76% of those were seen once. 1.2% of the sample is taken by the ten largest.

The clonotype originates from a female donor in good health and CMV-seronegative. Here the chain combines TRBV4-1 and TRBJ2-7; 7 nucleotides in the junction match TRBD1. Sequencing used PBMCs. The CDR3 has the sequence CASSQVSTGLYEQYF. Here is the DNA: TGCGCCAGCAGCCAGGTCTCGACAGGGCTCTACGAGCAGTACTTC.